This T cell receptor beta chain is drawn from a study of blood T cell repertoires in COVID-19 (dated by TCRdb to between 2020 and 2021). In terms of the full investigation: Samples from collaborators originated in the United States, Italy and Spain and spanned both the acute and convalescent phases of COVID-19. Where HLA class I and class II types were available, the types were taken from metadata supplied by the sample provider, not from assay-based typing. The sample metadata nearly always contained a de-identified subject ID, COVID-19 status, age in years and sex. A freely available public database, intended as a resource for researchers studying the immune response to SARS-CoV-2, is where the repertoires were released. Subjects who had been exposed to COVID-19, were actively infected with it, or had recovered from it provided the deeply sampled blood TCRbeta repertoires that made up the dataset. The material from the prospective study consisted of cDNA or gDNA derived from T cells, B-cell-depleted T cells, or PBMCs. Samples were obtained from the ongoing ImmuneRACE study (first 160 participants) and from over a thousand subjects provided by 6 global collaborators. What the work shows at the level of the full study, not this receptor alone: The quantity of clinical and demographic metadata differed by source and by participant and was supplied without curation.

V is cut by 5 bases and J by 1 base, and the space between the germline ends is 2 bases. CDR1 and CDR2 are read off the germline V gene as ENHRY and SYGVKD. Including the terminal cysteine and phenylalanine, the CDR3 comprises 11 residues. Only the CDR3 DNA stays, 33 bases, in frame from base 1. TCRbeta CDR3 regions were amplified from genomic DNA by means of the immunoSEQ Assay, a bias-controlled multiplex PCR. The authors' analysis ran thus. Nucleated cell counts per sample were estimated from amplification of reference gene primers within the assay. To quantify the absolute abundance of each unique TCRbeta CDR3 rearrangement, sequence reads were collapsed and filtered. For each sample, productive Simpson clonality was calculated as the square root of Simpson's diversity index over productive rearrangements. TCRdb holds this immuneACCESS table with in-frame rearrangements only. Some clones are missing; in checked studies, unresolved V genes explain under half, and the rest has no known cause. V, J and clone size derive from that table, while D and trimming were established from the DNA sequence. The sample table shows about 36,000 clones, and almost 90% are seen once. Less than 30% of the sample goes to the ten largest clones.

Of note for this clone: This clone's antigen is unknown. No per-base quality is available; no much larger clone lies one base away.

Whole blood was collected in K2EDTA tubes by collaborating institutions according to the institutions' own protocols. Collaborator samples were shipped for TCRbeta analysis as frozen whole blood, isolated PBMCs, or DNA extracted from either sample type. This TCR was sampled from a man between 60 and 70 years old with active or convalescent COVID-19. This receptor chain uses TRBV10-3 and TRBJ1-1, with an unclear D gene assignment. Sequencing used peripheral blood. In nucleotides, the sequence is TGTGCCATCAGTCAGAACACTGAAGCTTTCTTT. Protein translation: CAISQNTEAFF.